This paragraph reports one T cell receptor beta chain. The authors' processing: Reference gene primer amplification gave nucleated cell count estimates. Repertoires were generated with immunoSEQ multiplex PCR, while TCRdb's copy carries only in-frame clones and drops some. V, J and clone size reflect that table, while D and trimming were determined from the DNA. The sample gives roughly 150,000 clones, more than 75% of which show up once; approximately 6.2% is in the top ten. Looked up from germline, CDR1 is SGHTA and CDR2 is FQGTGA. Trimming pared 2 bases from V and 6 bases from J, leaving 5 bases between. The CDR3 loop spans 12 amino acids. The source of the sample is a study of blood T cell repertoires in COVID-19. Overall study: The cDNA or gDNA used as material had been derived from T cells, B-cell-depleted T cells, or PBMCs.

This receptor was identified in a man older than 75 with acute or convalescent COVID-19. The sequenced sample consisted of peripheral blood. The gene calls are TRBV7-3 and TRBJ2-1; no firm D call. The CDR3 nucleotides read TGTGCCAGCAGCTTAGGGCGCAATGAGCAGTTCTTC. It yields the protein CASSLGRNEQFF. The variable domain in full, with the rest retrieved from reference TRBV7-3 and TRBJ2-1, is GAGVSQTPSNKVTEKGKYVELRCDPISGHTALYWYRQSLGQGPEFLIYFQGTGAADDSGLPNDRFFAVRPEGSVSTLKIQRTERGDSAVYLCASSLGRNEQFFGPGTRLTVL.